The 27 T cell receptor beta chains below all came from one sample that was sequenced in a study of T cell responses to AZD1222 COVID-19 vaccine. Generated by immunoSEQ multiplex PCR, the TCRdb table keeps only in-frame clones and is missing some. Counted here are about 100,000 clones, 85% to 90% occurring once; the ten biggest clones make up 1.4%. The specimen was peripheral blood, collected on day 0 of AZD1222 vaccination. These receptors were taken from an adult in good health.

The chain uses TRBV5-1 and TRBJ2-7; the match to TRBD1 covers 7 bases. Germline V gives CDR1 SGHRS, CDR2 YFSETQ. This CDR3 is built from 15 residues. Unmatched junction bases numbered 6, after V lost 0 bases and J lost 3 bases. In nucleotides, the CDR3 is TGCGCCAGCAGCTTGGCCTCAAGGACAGGCTACGAGCAGTACTTC. As protein: CASSLASRTGYEQYF.

The V gene is TRBV5-4, the J gene TRBJ1-2; D is unclear. The CDR3 is made up of 15 amino acids. The V gene lost 0 bases and the J gene lost 2 bases, with 11 bases spanning the gap. From germline, CDR1 is SGHNT and CDR2 YYREEE (reference sequence). The CDR3 sequence: CASSLADGQNYGYTF. CDR3 nucleotides: TGTGCCAGCAGCTTGGCCGACGGTCAGAACTATGGCTACACCTTC.

The chain employs TRBV5-1 and TRBJ1-4; D unresolved. V was cut by 2 bases and J by 0 bases, with 8 bases left in between. The CDR3 loop spans 15 amino acids. From germline, CDR1 is SGHRS and CDR2 YFSETQ. CDR3 sequence reads: CASSFQAATNEKLFF. DNA of the CDR3: TGCGCCAGCAGCTTTCAGGCGGCAACTAATGAAAAACTGTTTTTT.

This sequence joins TRBV18 and TRBJ1-1, with D uncertain. This CDR3 region has 15 residues. Germline CDR1 reads KGHSH; CDR2 reads LQKENI. Deletions cut 4 bases from V and 1 base from J, with 13 bases between. In nucleotides, the CDR3 is TGTGCCAGCTCACAATTCACGGTTCCGAACACTGAAGCTTTCTTT. Its protein product is CASSQFTVPNTEAFF.

The chain combines TRBV5-6 with TRBJ1-3, with a weak D call TRBD1 (5 bases). This CDR3 spans 14 amino acids. Germline-derived CDR1 and CDR2 are SGHDT and YYEEEE. V shed 1 base and J shed 3 bases, with 8 bases lying between them. The CDR3 DNA sequence: TGTGCCAGCAGCTTGTCAGGGTTTGGAAACACCATATATTTT. Protein product: CASSLSGFGNTIYF.

This rearrangement joins TRBV18 to TRBJ1-5; D not resolved. V lost 2 bases and J lost 5, with 10 bases in between. This CDR3 is built from 14 residues. The germline V gene has CDR1 KGHSH and CDR2 LQKENI. This chain's CDR3 is CASSPRRSDQPQHF. CDR3 in DNA: TGTGCCAGCTCACCAAGGAGGTCCGATCAGCCCCAGCATTTT.

This sequence joins TRBV28 and TRBJ1-4; 9 bases are a match to TRBD1. Germline V gene lookup returns CDR1 MDHEN and CDR2 SYDVKM. The J segment lost 5 bases and the V segment lost 1 base, leaving 14 bases of the junction unmatched. The CDR3 length is 19 residues. DNA of the CDR3: TGTGCCAGCAGTTTATACTATACAAGGACAGGGGCGCAAAATGAAAAACTGTTTTTT. As protein: CASSLYYTRTGAQNEKLFF.

This clone came up once. This rearrangement joins TRBV28 to TRBJ2-7, with 9 bases identical to TRBD1. This CDR3 is 15 amino acids long. V lost 4 bases to trimming and J lost 4 bases; unmatched junction nucleotides: 8. Germline CDR1 is MDHEN and CDR2 is SYDVKM. The DNA of the CDR3 is TGTGCCAGCAGTTCTTGGACAGGGGCACAGTACGAGCAGTACTTC. Its translation is CASSSWTGAQYEQYF.

The V gene is TRBV2, the J gene TRBJ2-4, with 10 nucleotides matching TRBD2. The ends lost 6 bases at V and 8 bases at J; junction bases unmatched: 4. CDR1 is SNHLY, CDR2 FYNNEI, per germline. The CDR3 runs to 13 residues. CDR3 region: CASRLAGWDIQYF. Written as DNA, the CDR3 is TGTGCCAGCAGACTAGCGGGATGGGACATTCAGTACTTC.

This clone showed up just once. This chain's CDR3 is CASSPERETTDTQYF. The CDR3 coding sequence is TGTGCCAGCTCACCGGAGCGGGAGACTACAGATACGCAGTATTTT. This chain joins TRBV18 and TRBJ2-3; 8 positions match TRBD2. V trimming: 3 bases; J trimming: 3 bases; junction bases outside the gene matches: 5. The CDR3 runs 15 residues. Germline V gene lookup returns CDR1 KGHSH and CDR2 LQKENI. Looking up the rest from reference TRBV18 and TRBJ2-3 gives the full variable domain: NAGVMQNPRHLVRRRGQEARLRCSPMKGHSHVYWYRQLPEEGLKFMVYLQKENIIDESGMPKERFSAEFPKEGPSILRIQQVVRGDSAAYFCASSPERETTDTQYFGPGTRLTVL.

The V and J genes are TRBV6-5 and TRBJ2-2; D is unclear. Trimming left V 8 bases short and J 3 bases short, with 13 bases between. The CDR3 contains 14 residues. Per the germline V gene, CDR1 is MNHEY and CDR2 is SVGAGI. The CDR3: CASSLRAYTGELFF. Here the CDR3 DNA reads TGTGCCAGCTCCCTTCGGGCCTACACCGGGGAGCTGTTTTTT.

The J gene is TRBJ1-5, the V gene TRBV15; D is ambiguous. Germline V gene lookup returns CDR1 LNHNV and CDR2 YYDKDF (reference sequence). Trimming removed 0 bases from V and 4 bases from J, with 10 bases in between. The CDR3 contains 15 residues. The CDR3, as DNA: TGTGCCACCAGCAGAGATCTGATCCCAAATCAGCCCCAGCATTTT. Its translation is CATSRDLIPNQPQHF. Full variable domain (remainder filled in from reference TRBV15 and TRBJ1-5): DAMVIQNPRYQVTQFGKPVTLSCSQTLNHNVMYWYQQKSSQAPKLLFHYYDKDFNNEADTPDNFQSRRPNTSFCFLDIRSPGLGDTAMYLCATSRDLIPNQPQHFGDGTRLSIL.

The J gene is TRBJ2-1, the V gene TRBV11-2; 8 nucleotides agree with TRBD2. Germline CDR1 and CDR2: SGHAT and FQNNGV. This CDR3 has 19 amino acids. The V segment lost 0 bases and the J segment 5 bases; nucleotides outside the gene matches: 15. CDR3 region: CASSLDNPARAGVNNEQFF. The DNA of the CDR3 is TGTGCCAGCAGCTTAGATAACCCCGCGAGAGCGGGAGTGAACAATGAGCAGTTCTTC.

The gene calls are TRBV5-1 and TRBJ1-1; possibly TRBD1 for D (6 bases). Germline V gene lookup returns CDR1 SGHRS and CDR2 YFSETQ. V was cut by 3 bases and J by 11 bases, with 23 bases left in between. The CDR3 is made up of 15 amino acids. CDR3 coding DNA: TGCGCCAGCAGCTCCACAGGGTTGACTCCGAGGACGGCTTTCTTT. It is translated as CASSSTGLTPRTAFF.

Note on this clone: Germline and junction disagree at one end, which may indicate a read error. Other DNA variants within this sample encode the same CDR3. The CDR3 bases are TGTGCCACGACAGGGCAGCGCTCTGGGGCCAACGTCCTAACTTTC. Encoded protein: CATTGQRSGANVLTF. The rearrangement uses TRBV5-4 and TRBJ2-6; 7 positions match TRBD1. The germline gives CDR1 SGHNT, CDR2 YYREEE (reference sequence). The CDR3 extends over 15 amino acids.

The chain links TRBV6-5 to TRBJ1-1, with D perhaps matching TRBD1 (6 bases). CDR3 length equals 14 residues. The V gene's germline CDR1 is MNHEY and CDR2 SVGAGI. V lost 6 bases, J lost 1 base, and 12 bases lay in between. CDR3 in amino acids: CASSSTGPNTEAFF. CDR3 DNA: TGTGCCAGCAGCTCCACAGGGCCGAACACTGAAGCTTTCTTT.

V gene TRBV7-9 combines with J gene TRBJ2-7; 7 nucleotides align to TRBD1. V was pared by 2 bases and J by 2 bases, with 3 bases of the junction left unmatched. The CDR3 runs to 14 residues. Germline lookup yields CDR1 SEHNR and CDR2 FQNEAQ (reference sequence). The CDR3 sequence is CASSLRQGTYEQYF. In nucleotides, the CDR3 is TGTGCCAGCAGCTTACGACAGGGTACCTACGAGCAGTACTTC.

The gene calls are TRBV27 and TRBJ1-1; the D is unclear. Germline V CDR1 and CDR2: MNHEY, SMNVEV (reference sequence). The CDR3 covers 13 residues. V lost 6 bases, J lost 1 base, and 9 bases lay in between. This CDR3 reads CASRIRPNTEAFF. DNA for the CDR3: TGTGCCAGCAGAATTCGGCCGAACACTGAAGCTTTCTTT.

This chain connects TRBV10-3 to TRBJ1-2, with 9 bases matching TRBD1. Looked up from germline, CDR1 is ENHRY and CDR2 is SYGVKD. With 6 bases clipped from V and 8 bases from J, the junction kept 7 bases outside the gene matches. This CDR3 region has 13 residues. DNA for the CDR3: TGTGCCATCAGCCGGGACAGGGACGAGGGCTACACCTTC. Translated, it gives CAISRDRDEGYTF.

V gene TRBV20-1 combines with J gene TRBJ1-2; 9 bases are shared with TRBD1. This CDR3 comprises 14 residues. The germline V gene encodes CDR1 DFQATT and CDR2 SNEGSKA (reference sequence). With 3 bases clipped from V and 4 bases from J, the junction kept 6 bases outside the gene matches. This CDR3 reads CSASDRGFGYGYTF. CDR3 DNA sequence: TGCAGTGCTAGTGACAGGGGGTTTGGCTATGGCTACACCTTC.

This rearrangement joins TRBV5-8 to TRBJ1-5, with D maybe TRBD1 (5 bases). CDR3 length equals 14 residues. Germline CDR1 is SGHTS and CDR2 is YDEGEE. V was trimmed by 6 bases and J by 3 bases, leaving 13 bases between them. The CDR3 sequence: CASTIQVFNQPQHF. The DNA for the CDR3 is TGTGCCAGCACCATACAGGTCTTCAATCAGCCCCAGCATTTT.

In nucleotides, the CDR3 is TGTGCCAGCAGCCTCCGACTAGCTGGATACAATGAGCAGTTCTTC. The encoded protein is CASSLRLAGYNEQFF. The V gene is TRBV9, the J gene TRBJ2-1; 7 nucleotides align to TRBD2. The germline CDR1 and CDR2 sequences are SGDLS and YYNGEE. The ends lost 4 bases at V and 4 bases at J; junction bases unmatched: 8. The CDR3 consists of 15 residues.

This chain uses TRBV7-2 with TRBJ2-4; D may be TRBD1 or TRBD2 (5 bases each). This CDR3 has 20 residues. CDR1 is SGHTA, CDR2 FQGNSA, per germline. V gave up 0 bases and J gave up 0 bases, with 21 bases separating them. The CDR3 spells CASSLAPPSYGALAKNIQYF. CDR3 bases: TGTGCCAGCAGCTTAGCCCCTCCCTCGTACGGGGCACTAGCCAAAAACATTCAGTACTTC.

This chain joins TRBV6-1 and TRBJ2-2; D perhaps matches TRBD1 (5 bases). Between the trimmed V and J ends, which lost 0 bases and 4 bases, there was a span of 9 bases. Germline V lookup: CDR1 MNHNS, CDR2 SASEGT. The CDR3 runs to 15 residues. The CDR3 sequence: CASSEAKGPTGELFF. The CDR3 DNA reads as TGTGCCAGCAGTGAAGCGAAGGGGCCCACCGGGGAGCTGTTTTTT.

This chain uses TRBV7-8 with TRBJ2-1; tentatively, D is TRBD2 (6 bases). The V and J ends lost 1 base and 7 bases respectively, with 14 bases between them. Germline CDR1 SGHVS, CDR2 FQNEAQ. The CDR3 is 15 amino acids. The CDR3 sequence: CASSLDGGDRNEQFF. DNA of the CDR3: TGTGCCAGCAGCTTAGATGGCGGGGATCGGAATGAGCAGTTCTTC.

The chain couples TRBV5-1 to TRBJ2-7; 8 nucleotides agree with TRBD1. Germline CDR1 and CDR2: SGHRS and YFSETQ. This CDR3 contains 14 residues. With V trimmed by 0 bases and J by 6 bases, 5 bases remained unmatched. The CDR3 DNA is TGCGCCAGCAGCTTGGGGACAGGGTCCACCGAGCAGTACTTC. As protein: CASSLGTGSTEQYF.

V and J are TRBV21-1 and TRBJ2-2; the table's D call TRBD2 went unverified against the DNA. TRBV21-1 corresponds to a pseudogene. The CDR3 extends over 14 amino acids. The CDR3: CASSKQGGAGELFF. CDR3 in DNA: TGTGCCAGCAGCAAACAGGGAGGGGCCGGGGAGCTGTTTTTT.